The T cell receptor beta chain described here comes from a study of blood T cell repertoires in COVID-19. In the original workflow: Estimation of nucleated cell counts was performed using reference gene primer amplification. Profiled with immunoSEQ multiplex PCR; TCRdb holds only in-frame clones, not every one. Clone size and the V and J calls come from that table; the DNA yielded D and trimming. The sample contains some 250,000 clones, around 83% of which appear only once. V dropped 4 bases and J dropped 4 bases, with 14 bases sitting between them. This CDR3 contains 15 residues. Germline V lookup: CDR1 MNHEY, CDR2 SVGAGI. This clone occurred a few times.

The source material was peripheral blood. This receptor was taken from a man aged 80 or over with acute or convalescent COVID-19. The chain combines TRBV6-5 with TRBJ1-5; D might be TRBD1 (6 bases). CDR3 coding DNA: TGTGCCAGCAGTTCCGATCAGGGGTGGAATCAGCCCCAGCATTTT. This translates into CASSSDQGWNQPQHF.